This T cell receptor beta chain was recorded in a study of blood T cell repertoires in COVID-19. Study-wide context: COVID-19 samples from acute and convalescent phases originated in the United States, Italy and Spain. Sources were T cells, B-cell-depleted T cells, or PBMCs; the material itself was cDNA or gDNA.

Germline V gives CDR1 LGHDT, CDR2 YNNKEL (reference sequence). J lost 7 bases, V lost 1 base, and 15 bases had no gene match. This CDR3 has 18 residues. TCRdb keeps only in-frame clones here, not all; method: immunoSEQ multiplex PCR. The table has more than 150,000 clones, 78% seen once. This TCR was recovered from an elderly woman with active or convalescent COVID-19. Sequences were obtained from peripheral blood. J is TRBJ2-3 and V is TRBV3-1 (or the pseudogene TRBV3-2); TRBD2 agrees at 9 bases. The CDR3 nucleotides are TGTGCCAGCAGCCAAGTTGTATCTAGCGGGGTCTACGTGAATACGCAGTATTTT. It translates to CASSQVVSSGVYVNTQYF.